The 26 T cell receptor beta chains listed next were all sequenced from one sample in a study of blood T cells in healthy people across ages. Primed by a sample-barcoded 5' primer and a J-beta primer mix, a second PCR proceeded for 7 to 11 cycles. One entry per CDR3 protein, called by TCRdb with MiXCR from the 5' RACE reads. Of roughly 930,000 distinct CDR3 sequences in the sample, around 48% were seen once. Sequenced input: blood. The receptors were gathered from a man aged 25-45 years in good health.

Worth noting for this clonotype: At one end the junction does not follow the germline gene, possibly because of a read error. This CDR3 reads CAIRESRTDTQYF. CDR3 nucleotide sequence: TGTGCCATCAGGGAGTCAAGAACAGATACGCAGTATTTT. This rearrangement joins TRBV10-3 to TRBJ2-3; D remains unclear. The CDR3 contains 13 residues. Germline values: CDR1 ENHRY, CDR2 SYGVKD.

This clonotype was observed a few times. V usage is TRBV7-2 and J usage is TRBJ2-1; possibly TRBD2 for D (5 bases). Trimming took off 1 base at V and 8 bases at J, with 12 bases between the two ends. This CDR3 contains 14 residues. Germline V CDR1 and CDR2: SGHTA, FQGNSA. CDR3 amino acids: CASSLGGGLDEQFF. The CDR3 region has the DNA TGTGCCAGCAGCTTAGGTGGCGGGTTGGATGAGCAGTTCTTC.

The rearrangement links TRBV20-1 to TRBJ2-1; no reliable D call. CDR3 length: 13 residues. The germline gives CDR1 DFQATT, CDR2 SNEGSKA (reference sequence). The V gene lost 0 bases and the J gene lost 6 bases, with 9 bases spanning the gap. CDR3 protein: CSARDARGNEQFF. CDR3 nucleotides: TGCAGTGCTAGAGACGCTAGAGGCAATGAGCAGTTCTTC.

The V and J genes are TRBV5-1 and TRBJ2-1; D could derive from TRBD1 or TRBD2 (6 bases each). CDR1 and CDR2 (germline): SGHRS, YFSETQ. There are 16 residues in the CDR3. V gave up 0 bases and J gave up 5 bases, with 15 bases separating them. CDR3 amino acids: CASSLDVGGPNNEQFF. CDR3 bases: TGCGCCAGCAGCTTGGACGTTGGGGGGCCTAACAATGAGCAGTTCTTC.

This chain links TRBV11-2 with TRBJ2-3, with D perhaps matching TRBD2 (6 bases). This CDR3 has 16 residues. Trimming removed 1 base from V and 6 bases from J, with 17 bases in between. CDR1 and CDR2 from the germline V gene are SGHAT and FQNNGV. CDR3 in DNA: TGTGCCAGCAGCTTAGTGATGGGGGGTAGTTCGGATACGCAGTATTTT. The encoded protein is CASSLVMGGSSDTQYF. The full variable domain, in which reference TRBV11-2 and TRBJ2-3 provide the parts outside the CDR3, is EAGVAQSPRYKIIEKRQSVAFWCNPISGHATLYWYQQILGQGPKLLIQFQNNGVVDDSQLPKDRFSAERLKGVDSTLKIQPAKLEDSAVYLCASSLVMGGSSDTQYFGPGTRLTVL.

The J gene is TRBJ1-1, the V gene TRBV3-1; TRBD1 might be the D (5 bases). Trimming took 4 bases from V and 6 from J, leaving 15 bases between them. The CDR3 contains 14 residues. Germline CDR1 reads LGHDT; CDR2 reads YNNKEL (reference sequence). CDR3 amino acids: CASSRGGGVSEAFF. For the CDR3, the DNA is TGTGCCAGCAGCCGGGGCGGGGGAGTCTCTGAAGCTTTCTTT. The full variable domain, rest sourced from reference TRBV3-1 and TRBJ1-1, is DTAVSQTPKYLVTQMGNDKSIKCEQNLGHDTMYWYKQDSKKFLKIMFSYNNKELIINETVPNRFSPKSPDKAHLNLHINSLELGDSAVYFCASSRGGGVSEAFFGQGTRLTVV.

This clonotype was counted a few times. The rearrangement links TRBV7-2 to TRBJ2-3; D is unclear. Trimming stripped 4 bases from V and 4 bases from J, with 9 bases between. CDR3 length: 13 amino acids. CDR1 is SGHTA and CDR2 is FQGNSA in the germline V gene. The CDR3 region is CASSSLGPDTQYF. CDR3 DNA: TGTGCCAGCAGCTCTCTAGGTCCAGATACGCAGTATTTT.

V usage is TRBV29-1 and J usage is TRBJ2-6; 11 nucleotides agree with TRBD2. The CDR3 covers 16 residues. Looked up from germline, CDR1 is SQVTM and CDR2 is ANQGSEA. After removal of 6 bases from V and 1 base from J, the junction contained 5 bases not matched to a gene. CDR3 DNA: TGCAGCGTGAGACTAGCGGGAAAGTCTGGGGCCAACGTCCTGACTTTC. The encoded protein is CSVRLAGKSGANVLTF. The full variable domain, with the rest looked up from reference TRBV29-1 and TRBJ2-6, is SAVISQKPSRDICQRGTSLTIQCQVDSQVTMMFWYRQQPGQSLTLIATANQGSEATYESGFVIDKFPISRPNLTFSTLTVSNMSPEDSSIYLCSVRLAGKSGANVLTFGAGSRLTVL.

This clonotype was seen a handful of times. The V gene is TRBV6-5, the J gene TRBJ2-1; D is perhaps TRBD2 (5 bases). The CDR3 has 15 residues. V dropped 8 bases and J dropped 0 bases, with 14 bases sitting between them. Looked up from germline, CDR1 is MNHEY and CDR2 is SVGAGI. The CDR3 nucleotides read TGTGCCAGCTCCACGGGGAGTAGCTCCTACAATGAGCAGTTCTTC. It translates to CASSTGSSSYNEQFF.

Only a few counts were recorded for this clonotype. CDR3 DNA sequence: TGTGCCAGCAGCTTAGGTACACCTGGCTCTGGGGCCAACGTCCTGACTTTC. Protein product: CASSLGTPGSGANVLTF. The gene calls are TRBV11-2 and TRBJ2-6, with D unresolved. The CDR3 is 17 amino acids. Germline V gives CDR1 SGHAT, CDR2 FQNNGV. Trimming shortened V by 1 base and J by 0 bases, and 10 bases separated the two germline ends.

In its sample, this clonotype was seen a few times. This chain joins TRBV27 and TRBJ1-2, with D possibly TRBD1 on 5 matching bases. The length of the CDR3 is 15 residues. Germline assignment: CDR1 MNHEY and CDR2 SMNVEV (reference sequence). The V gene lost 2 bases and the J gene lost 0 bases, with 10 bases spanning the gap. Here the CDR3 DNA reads TGTGCCAGCAGTTTAGCCCGGGGGGCTAACTATGGCTACACCTTC. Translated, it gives CASSLARGANYGYTF.

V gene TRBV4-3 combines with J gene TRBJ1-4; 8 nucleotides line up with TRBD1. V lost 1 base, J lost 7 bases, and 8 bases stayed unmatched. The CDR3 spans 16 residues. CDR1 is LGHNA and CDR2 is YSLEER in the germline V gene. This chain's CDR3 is CASSQVPPQGGEKLFF. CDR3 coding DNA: TGCGCCAGCAGCCAAGTCCCCCCACAGGGGGGTGAAAAACTGTTTTTT.

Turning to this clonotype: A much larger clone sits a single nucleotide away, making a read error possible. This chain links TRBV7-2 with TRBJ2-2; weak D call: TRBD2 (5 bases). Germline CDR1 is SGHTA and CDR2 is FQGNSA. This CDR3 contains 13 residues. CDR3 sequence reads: CANSLNSGGELFF. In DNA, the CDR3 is TGTGCCAACAGCCTCAACAGCGGCGGGGAGCTGTTTTTT.

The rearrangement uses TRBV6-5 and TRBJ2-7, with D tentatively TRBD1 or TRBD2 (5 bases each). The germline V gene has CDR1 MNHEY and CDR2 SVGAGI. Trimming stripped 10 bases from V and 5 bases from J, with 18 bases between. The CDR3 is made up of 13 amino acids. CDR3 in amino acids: CATHPGTANEQYF. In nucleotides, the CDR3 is TGTGCCACCCACCCTGGGACGGCAAACGAGCAGTACTTC.

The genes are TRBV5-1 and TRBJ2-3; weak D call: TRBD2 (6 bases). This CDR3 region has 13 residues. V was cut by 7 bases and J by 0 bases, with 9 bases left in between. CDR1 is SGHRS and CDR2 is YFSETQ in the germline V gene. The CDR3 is CASGEASTDTQYF. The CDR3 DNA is TGCGCCAGCGGGGAGGCTAGCACAGATACGCAGTATTTT.

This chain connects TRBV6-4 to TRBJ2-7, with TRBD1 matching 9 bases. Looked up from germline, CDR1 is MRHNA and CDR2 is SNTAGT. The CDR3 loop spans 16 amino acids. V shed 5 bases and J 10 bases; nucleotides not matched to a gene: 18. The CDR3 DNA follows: TGTGCCAGCAGTCCCAACAGCGGGACAGGGAGAGACACCCAGTACTTC. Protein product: CASSPNSGTGRDTQYF.

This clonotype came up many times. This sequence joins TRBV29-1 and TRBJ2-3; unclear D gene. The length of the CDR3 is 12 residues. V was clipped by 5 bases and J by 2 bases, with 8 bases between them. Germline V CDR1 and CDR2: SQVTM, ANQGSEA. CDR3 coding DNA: TGCAGCGTTAACACCTTCACAGATACGCAGTATTTT. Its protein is CSVNTFTDTQYF.

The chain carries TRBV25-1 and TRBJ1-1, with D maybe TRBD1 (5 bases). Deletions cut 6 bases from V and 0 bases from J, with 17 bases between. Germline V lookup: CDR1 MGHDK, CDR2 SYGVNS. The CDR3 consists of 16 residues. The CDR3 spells CASSVLDSLMNTEAFF. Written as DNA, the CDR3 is TGTGCCAGCAGCGTTCTAGACAGCCTCATGAACACTGAAGCTTTCTTT.

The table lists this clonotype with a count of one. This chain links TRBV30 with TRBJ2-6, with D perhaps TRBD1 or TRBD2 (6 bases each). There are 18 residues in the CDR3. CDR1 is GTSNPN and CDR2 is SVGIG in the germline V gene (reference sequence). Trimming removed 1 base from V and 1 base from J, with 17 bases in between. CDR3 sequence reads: CAWSEGGIGFSGANVLTF. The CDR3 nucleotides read TGTGCCTGGAGTGAGGGGGGAATCGGTTTTTCTGGGGCCAACGTCCTGACTTTC.

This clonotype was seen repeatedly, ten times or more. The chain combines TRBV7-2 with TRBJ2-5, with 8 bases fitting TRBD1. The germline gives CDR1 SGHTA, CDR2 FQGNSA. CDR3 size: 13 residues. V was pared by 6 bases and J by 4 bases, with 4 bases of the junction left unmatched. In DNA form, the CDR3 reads TGTGCCAGCAGTTCCGACAGGGGAGAGACCCAGTACTTC. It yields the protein CASSSDRGETQYF.

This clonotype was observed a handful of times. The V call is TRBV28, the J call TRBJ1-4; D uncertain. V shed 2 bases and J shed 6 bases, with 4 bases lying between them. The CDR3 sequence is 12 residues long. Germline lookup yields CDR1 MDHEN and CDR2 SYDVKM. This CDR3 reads CASSLLYEKLFF. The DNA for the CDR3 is TGTGCCAGCAGTTTACTTTATGAAAAACTGTTTTTT.

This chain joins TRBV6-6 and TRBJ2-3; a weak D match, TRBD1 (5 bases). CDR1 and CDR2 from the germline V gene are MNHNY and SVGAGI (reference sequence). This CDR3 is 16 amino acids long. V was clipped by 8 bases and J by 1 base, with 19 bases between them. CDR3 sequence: CASGTPWGRGTDTQYF. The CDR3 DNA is TGTGCCAGCGGAACCCCCTGGGGCAGGGGCACAGATACGCAGTATTTT.

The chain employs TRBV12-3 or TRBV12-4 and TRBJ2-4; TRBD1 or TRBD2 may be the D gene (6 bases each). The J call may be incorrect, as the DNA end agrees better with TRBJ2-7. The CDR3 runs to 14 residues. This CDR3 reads CASSLTTGAFEQYF. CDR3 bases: TGTGCCAGCAGTTTAACGACGGGGGCCTTCGAGCAGTACTTC.

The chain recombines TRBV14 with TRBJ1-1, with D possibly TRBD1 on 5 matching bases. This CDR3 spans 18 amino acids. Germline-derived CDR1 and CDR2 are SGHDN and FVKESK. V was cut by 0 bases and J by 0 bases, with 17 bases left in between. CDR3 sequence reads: CASSQDSTFWGLNTEAFF. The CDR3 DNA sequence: TGTGCCAGCAGCCAAGATAGTACTTTTTGGGGGTTGAACACTGAAGCTTTCTTT.

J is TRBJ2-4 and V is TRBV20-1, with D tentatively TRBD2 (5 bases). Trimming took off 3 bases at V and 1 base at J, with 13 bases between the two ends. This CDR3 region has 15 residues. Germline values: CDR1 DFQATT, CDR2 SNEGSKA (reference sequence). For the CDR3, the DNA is TGCAGTGCTAGCGCGGGTACCAATGCCAAAAACATTCAGTACTTC. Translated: CSASAGTNAKNIQYF.

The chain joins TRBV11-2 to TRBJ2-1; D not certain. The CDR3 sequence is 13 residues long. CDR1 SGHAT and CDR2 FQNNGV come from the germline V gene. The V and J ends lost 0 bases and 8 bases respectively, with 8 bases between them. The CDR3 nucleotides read TGTGCCAGCAGCTTAGAGCCTATCCATGAGCAGTTCTTC. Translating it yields CASSLEPIHEQFF.